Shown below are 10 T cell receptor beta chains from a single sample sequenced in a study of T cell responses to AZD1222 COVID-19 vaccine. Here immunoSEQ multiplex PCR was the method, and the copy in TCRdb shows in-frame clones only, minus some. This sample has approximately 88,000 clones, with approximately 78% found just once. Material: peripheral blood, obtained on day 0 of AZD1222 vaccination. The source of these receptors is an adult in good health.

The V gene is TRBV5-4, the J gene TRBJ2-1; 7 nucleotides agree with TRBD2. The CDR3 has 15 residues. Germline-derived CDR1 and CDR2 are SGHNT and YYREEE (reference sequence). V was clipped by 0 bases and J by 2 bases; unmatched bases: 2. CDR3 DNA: TGTGCCAGCAGCTTGGGTGGGGGGGCCTACAATGAGCAGTTCTTC. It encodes CASSLGGGAYNEQFF. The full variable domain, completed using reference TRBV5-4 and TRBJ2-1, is ETGVTQSPTHLIKTRGQQVTLRCSSQSGHNTVSWYQQALGQGPQFIFQYYREEENGRGNFPPRFSGLQFPNYSSELNVNALELDDSALYLCASSLGGGAYNEQFFGPGTRLTVL.

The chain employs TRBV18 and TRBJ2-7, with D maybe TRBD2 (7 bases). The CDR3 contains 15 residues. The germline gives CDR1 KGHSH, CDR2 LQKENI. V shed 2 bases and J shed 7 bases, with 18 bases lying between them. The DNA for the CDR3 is TGTGCCAGCTCACCAGCCTTAGGGGGGGCGGAAGAGCAGTACTTC. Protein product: CASSPALGGAEEQYF.

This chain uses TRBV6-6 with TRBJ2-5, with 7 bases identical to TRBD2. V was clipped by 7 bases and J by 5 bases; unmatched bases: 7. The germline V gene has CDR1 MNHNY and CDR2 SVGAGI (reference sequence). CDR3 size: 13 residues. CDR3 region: CASTFGGLETQYF. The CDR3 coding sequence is TGTGCCAGCACTTTCGGGGGGTTGGAGACCCAGTACTTC.

The CDR3 DNA follows: TGTGCCAGCAGCCAGAATTTATATGAGGGCTACACCTTC. This codes for CASSQNLYEGYTF. V gene TRBV14 combines with J gene TRBJ1-2; D unclear. This CDR3 has 13 residues. Trimming pared 3 bases from V and 8 bases from J, leaving 13 bases between. Germline CDR1 reads SGHDN; CDR2 reads FVKESK.

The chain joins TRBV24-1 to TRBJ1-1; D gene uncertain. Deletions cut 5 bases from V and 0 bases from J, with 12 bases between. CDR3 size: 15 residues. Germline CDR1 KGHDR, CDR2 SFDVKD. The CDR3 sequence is CATSARVSLNTEAFF. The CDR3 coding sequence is TGTGCCACCAGTGCGAGGGTCTCTCTGAACACTGAAGCTTTCTTT.

The CDR3 DNA sequence: TGTGCCAGCAGCCCAGACAGGATTCAGCCCCAGCATTTT. Translation gives CASSPDRIQPQHF. This chain connects TRBV7-8 to TRBJ1-5; D is possibly TRBD1 (6 bases). Trimming left V 5 bases short and J 6 bases short, with 11 bases between. The CDR3 runs to 13 residues. Germline CDR1 is SGHVS and CDR2 is FQNEAQ. The variable domain in full, with the rest retrieved from reference TRBV7-8 and TRBJ1-5, is GAGVSQSPRYKVAKRGQDVALRCDPISGHVSLFWYQQALGQGPEFLTYFQNEAQLDKSGLPSDRFFAERPEGSVSTLKIQRTQQEDSAVYLCASSPDRIQPQHFGDGTRLSIL.

The CDR3 DNA reads TGTGCCAGCAGTGGGACAGGGGCGAGGGTTGGGGAGCTGTTTTTT. It encodes CASSGTGARVGELFF. The chain carries TRBV2 and TRBJ2-2; 9 bases are a match to TRBD1. V dropped 4 bases and J dropped 8; count of bases not matched to a gene: 8. The CDR3 consists of 15 residues. Germline V gene lookup returns CDR1 SNHLY and CDR2 FYNNEI.

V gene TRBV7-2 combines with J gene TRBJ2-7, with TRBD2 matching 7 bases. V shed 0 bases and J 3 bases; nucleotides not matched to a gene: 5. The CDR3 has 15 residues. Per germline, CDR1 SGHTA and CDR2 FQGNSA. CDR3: CASSLAPGLNYEQYF. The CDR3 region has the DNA TGTGCCAGCAGCTTAGCTCCGGGACTAAACTACGAGCAGTACTTC.

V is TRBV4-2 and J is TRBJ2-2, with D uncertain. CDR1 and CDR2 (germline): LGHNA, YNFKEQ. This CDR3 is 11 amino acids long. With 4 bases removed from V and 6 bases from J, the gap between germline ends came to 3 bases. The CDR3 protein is CASSRSGELFF. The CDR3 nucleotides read TGTGCCAGCAGCCGGTCCGGGGAGCTGTTTTTT.

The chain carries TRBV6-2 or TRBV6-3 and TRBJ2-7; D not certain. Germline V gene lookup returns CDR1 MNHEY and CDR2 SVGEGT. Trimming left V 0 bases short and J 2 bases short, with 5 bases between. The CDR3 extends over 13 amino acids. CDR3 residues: CASSYSSPYEQYF. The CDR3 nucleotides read TGTGCCAGCAGTTACTCCTCTCCCTACGAGCAGTACTTC.